This entry concerns a single TCR beta chain. Its matching antigen is unknown. The record originates from a study of blood T cells in healthy people across ages. Study outcomes and limitations: What prevented conclusive comparison of naive and antigen-experienced cells was that PBMCs were unsorted.

CDR1 SQVTM and CDR2 ANQGSEA come from the germline V gene. V lost 4 bases, J lost 8 bases, and 9 bases lay in between. The CDR3 contains 11 residues. PCR was performed a second time for roughly 6 to 12 cycles using a sample-barcoded 5' primer and a J-beta primer mix. TCRdb re-called the 5' RACE reads with MiXCR, one entry per CDR3 protein. In the table there are 800,000 to 1,300,000 distinct CDR3 sequences, under 30% of which are singletons. The sample was also linked to a second study, of T cells of mothers and their children. This second report adds: The second PCR's M1S primer added sample barcodes and 2-4 random nucleotides. Overlap measured in related mother-child pairs was slightly, non-significantly higher than in unrelated pairs.

The chain joins TRBV29-1 to TRBJ2-4; D may be TRBD2 (5 bases). The sample was blood. The clonotype comes from a girl aged 2 to 10 in good health. CDR3 in DNA: TGCAGCGTTGCGGACGGGGACATTCAGTACTTC. Its translation: CSVADGDIQYF.